The clone carrying this T cell receptor beta chain showed up just a few times. TCRdb ran MiXCR on the RT-PCR reads and lists one entry per CDR3 protein. Here the sample spans hundreds of thousands of distinct CDR3 sequences, 14% being singletons. V lost 3 bases, J lost 6 bases, and 17 bases lay in between. CDR3 length: 16 residues. From germline, CDR1 is MNHEY and CDR2 SVGAGI. The sequenced material came from memory CD4+ T cells from blood. This sequence originates from a female donor in good health, serving as a healthy control. The chain has TRBV6-5 and TRBJ2-2; D unclear. Here the CDR3 reads CASSYETSRYAGELFF. The CDR3 nucleotides read TGTGCCAGCAGTTATGAGACTTCGAGGTACGCCGGGGAGCTGTTTTTT.